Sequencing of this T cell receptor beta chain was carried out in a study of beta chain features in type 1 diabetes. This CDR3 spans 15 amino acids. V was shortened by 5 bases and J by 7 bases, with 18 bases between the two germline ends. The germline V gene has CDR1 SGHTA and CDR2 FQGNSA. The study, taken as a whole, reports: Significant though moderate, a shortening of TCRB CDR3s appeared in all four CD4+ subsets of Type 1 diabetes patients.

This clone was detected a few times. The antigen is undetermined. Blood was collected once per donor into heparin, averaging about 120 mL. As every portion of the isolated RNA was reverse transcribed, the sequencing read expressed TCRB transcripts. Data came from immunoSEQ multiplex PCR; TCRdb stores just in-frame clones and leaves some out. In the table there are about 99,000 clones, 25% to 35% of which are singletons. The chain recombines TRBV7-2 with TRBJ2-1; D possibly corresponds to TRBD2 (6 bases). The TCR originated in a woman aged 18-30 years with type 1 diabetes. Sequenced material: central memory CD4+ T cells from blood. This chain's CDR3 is CASSLGLVNMNEQFF. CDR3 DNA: TGTGCCAGCAGCCTGGGACTCGTGAACATGAATGAGCAGTTCTTC.